These 23 T cell receptor beta chains were all obtained from the same sample, sequenced in a study of blood T cell repertoires in COVID-19. Repertoires were generated with immunoSEQ multiplex PCR, while TCRdb's copy carries only in-frame clones and drops some. The data contain approximately 92,000 clones, about 86% of them singletons. The sample comprised peripheral blood. Every receptor here comes from a woman aged 55-70 years in a cohort sampled during active or convalescent COVID-19.

The CDR3 DNA reads as TGTGCCAGCAGCTACCGGACTAGCGGGAACGTCGGGGAGCTGTTTTTT. Protein: CASSYRTSGNVGELFF. This rearrangement joins TRBV7-8 to TRBJ2-2; 12 bases match TRBD2. J was trimmed by 7 bases and V by 4 bases; bases with no gene match: 7. The CDR3 extends over 16 amino acids. Germline CDR1 and CDR2: SGHVS and FQNEAQ.

The gene calls are TRBV19 and TRBJ1-3; D is undetermined. Trimming stripped 2 bases from V and 0 bases from J, with 5 bases between. Germline CDR1 is LNHDA and CDR2 is SQIVND (reference sequence). This CDR3 is built from 14 residues. The CDR3 here is CASSIPSSGNTIYF. The CDR3 DNA is TGTGCCAGTAGTATACCCAGCTCTGGAAACACCATATATTTT.

The V gene is TRBV7-6, the J gene TRBJ2-2; no definite D call. V lost 4 bases to trimming and J lost 3 bases, with 3 bases between them. The germline V gene encodes CDR1 SGHVS and CDR2 FNYEAQ. The CDR3 contains 12 residues. The CDR3 sequence: CASSSDTGELFF. The CDR3 DNA reads as TGTGCCAGCAGCTCGGACACCGGGGAGCTGTTTTTT.

J is TRBJ2-3 and V is TRBV5-1; D is ambiguous. V was clipped by 6 bases and J by 6 bases, with 14 bases between them. CDR3 length equals 13 residues. The germline CDR1 and CDR2 sequences are SGHRS and YFSETQ. The CDR3 bases are TGCGCCAGCACCCTAGGAAATGAGGATACGCAGTATTTT. This gives the protein CASTLGNEDTQYF.

The chain links TRBV19 to TRBJ2-1; 11 bases agree with TRBD2. Unmatched junction bases numbered 11, after V lost 6 bases and J lost 7 bases. CDR3 length equals 16 residues. Per germline, CDR1 LNHDA and CDR2 SQIVND (reference sequence). CDR3 nucleotides: TGTGCCAGTAGCAATCCCGGACTAGCGGGTGTAAATGAGCAGTTCTTC. Its protein product is CASSNPGLAGVNEQFF.

The rearrangement links TRBV5-1 to TRBJ1-6, with D possibly being TRBD1 (5 bases). CDR3 length: 15 residues. Germline CDR1 is SGHRS and CDR2 is YFSETQ. V was clipped by 1 base and J by 7 bases, with 12 bases between them. CDR3 in amino acids: CASSLQGGRNSPLHF. CDR3 bases: TGCGCCAGCAGCTTGCAGGGTGGGAGGAATTCACCCCTCCACTTT.

The chain links TRBV9 to TRBJ2-5, with D hard to call. V was cut by 0 bases and J by 5 bases, with 11 bases left in between. Germline V lookup: CDR1 SGDLS, CDR2 YYNGEE. The CDR3 runs 14 residues. In DNA, the CDR3 is TGTGCCAGCAGCGTAGAGTTGTCCCGGGAGACCCAGTACTTC. It yields the protein CASSVELSRETQYF.

This clone was recorded once. The gene calls are TRBV18 and TRBJ1-2; 8 bases are a match to TRBD1. There are 15 residues in the CDR3. The junction had 9 bases not matched to a gene; V was cut back by 6 bases and J by 3 bases. Germline values: CDR1 KGHSH, CDR2 LQKENI. The CDR3 DNA sequence: TGTGCCAGCTCTCAGGGGGCGACAGAGTACTATGGCTACACCTTC. Translation gives CASSQGATEYYGYTF. Filled out from reference TRBV18 and TRBJ1-2, the complete variable domain reads NAGVMQNPRHLVRRRGQEARLRCSPMKGHSHVYWYRQLPEEGLKFMVYLQKENIIDESGMPKERFSAEFPKEGPSILRIQQVVRGDSAAYFCASSQGATEYYGYTFGSGTRLTVV.

CDR3 in DNA: TGTGCCAGCAGCTTTGGGACTAGGGATTACGAGCAGTACTTC. It is translated as CASSFGTRDYEQYF. The chain joins TRBV5-6 to TRBJ2-7; TRBD2 matches at 8 bases. The CDR3 contains 14 residues. Germline V gene data show CDR1 as SGHDT and CDR2 as YYEEEE. V was pared by 2 bases and J by 4 bases, with 5 bases of the junction left unmatched. Full variable domain (outside the CDR3, taken from reference TRBV5-6 and TRBJ2-7): DAGVTQSPTHLIKTRGQQVTLRCSPKSGHDTVSWYQQALGQGPQFIFQYYEEEERQRGNFPDRFSGHQFPNYSSELNVNALLLGDSALYLCASSFGTRDYEQYFGPGTRLTVT.

The chain recombines TRBV19 with TRBJ1-1, with 9 bases aligning to TRBD1. The CDR3 covers 16 residues. Germline V gene lookup returns CDR1 LNHDA and CDR2 SQIVND (reference sequence). With V trimmed by 5 bases and J by 0 bases, 7 bases remained unmatched. CDR3 bases: TGTGCCAGTAGTGGCGGGACAGGGCTGATGAACACTGAAGCTTTCTTT. This gives the protein CASSGGTGLMNTEAFF.

The chain employs TRBV6-5 and TRBJ1-1, with 7 bases fitting TRBD1. From germline, CDR1 is MNHEY and CDR2 SVGAGI. CDR3 length: 14 amino acids. The V and J ends lost 4 bases and 10 bases, in that order; junction bases with no gene match: 12. DNA for the CDR3: TGTGCCAGCAGTTTCGACAGGGCGGGGGGGGCAGCTTTCTTT. Its protein is CASSFDRAGGAAFF.

This chain joins TRBV29-1 and TRBJ1-5; 12 nucleotides agree with TRBD1. The CDR3 totals 16 residues. The germline gives CDR1 SQVTM, CDR2 ANQGSEA. Trimming took 6 bases from V and 1 from J; bases not matched to a gene: 7. CDR3 protein: CSVGQGADGSNQPQHF. CDR3 bases: TGCAGCGTGGGACAGGGGGCGGATGGGAGCAATCAGCCCCAGCATTTT.

The chain has TRBV6-6 and TRBJ1-5; no clear D. This CDR3 contains 14 residues. The V gene's germline CDR1 is MNHNY and CDR2 SVGAGI (reference sequence). The V and J ends lost 5 bases and 3 bases respectively, with 11 bases between them. The CDR3 DNA reads TGTGCCAGCAGTAGTGGAGCATTCAATCAGCCCCAGCATTTT. It translates to CASSSGAFNQPQHF.

This chain connects TRBV27 to TRBJ2-1; 12 bases agree with TRBD2. Trimming removed 4 bases from V and 10 bases from J; junction bases left unmatched: 8. Germline CDR1 MNHEY, CDR2 SMNVEV (reference sequence). The CDR3 is 15 residues long. CDR3 residues: CASSSSGREVREQFF. The CDR3 DNA sequence: TGTGCCAGCAGTTCTAGCGGGAGGGAGGTGCGGGAGCAGTTCTTC.

CDR3 protein: CAISGHRGASKGTEAFF. CDR3 bases: TGTGCCATCAGTGGCCACAGGGGAGCAAGTAAAGGCACTGAAGCTTTCTTT. The V call is TRBV10-3, the J call TRBJ1-1, with 7 bases identical to TRBD1. CDR1 and CDR2 (germline): ENHRY, SYGVKD. Unmatched junction bases numbered 15, after V lost 4 bases and J lost 4 bases. The CDR3 spans 17 residues.

The chain links TRBV10-3 to TRBJ2-7; a weak D match, TRBD2 (6 bases). CDR3 length: 14 amino acids. From germline, CDR1 is ENHRY and CDR2 SYGVKD. V gave up 5 bases and J gave up 7 bases, with 18 bases separating them. The DNA for the CDR3 is TGTGCCATCAGTTCCGGGGGTACCACTACGGAGCAGTACTTC. Translating it yields CAISSGGTTTEQYF.

Only one count was recorded for this clone. The CDR3 loop is CASSFTPLGNYGYTF. CDR3 DNA sequence: TGCGCCAGCAGCTTTACCCCTCTGGGCAACTATGGCTACACCTTC. The chain employs TRBV5-1 and TRBJ1-2; no definite D call. This CDR3 region has 15 residues. Germline V gene data show CDR1 as SGHRS and CDR2 as YFSETQ. V gave up 2 bases and J gave up 2 bases, with 13 bases separating them.

This clone has only a few counts. V is TRBV5-1 and J is TRBJ1-4; possible D gene TRBD1, 5 bases. The CDR3 loop spans 13 amino acids. CDR1 and CDR2 (germline): SGHRS, YFSETQ. Between the trimmed V and J ends, which lost 4 bases and 8 bases, there was a span of 12 bases. The CDR3 DNA follows: TGCGCCAGCAGCGCCGGACATATCGAAAAACTGTTTTTT. Translated: CASSAGHIEKLFF.

The chain uses TRBV5-1 and TRBJ2-2; D might be TRBD2 (6 bases). The CDR3 contains 16 residues. V was pared by 4 bases and J by 4 bases, with 17 bases between. In germline, CDR1 is SGHRS, CDR2 YFSETQ. CDR3 sequence: CASSMDYRRGTGELFF. As DNA, the CDR3 is TGCGCCAGCAGCATGGACTATCGACGAGGCACCGGGGAGCTGTTTTTT.

The chain carries TRBV27 and TRBJ2-7; 8 bases agree with TRBD1. This CDR3 region has 15 residues. The ends lost 2 bases at V and 2 bases at J; junction bases unmatched: 5. Germline V CDR1 and CDR2: MNHEY, SMNVEV (reference sequence). The CDR3 protein is CASSLPDRVTYEQYF. The CDR3 bases are TGTGCCAGCAGTTTACCGGACAGGGTAACCTACGAGCAGTACTTC.

V usage is TRBV9 and J usage is TRBJ2-1; 8 nucleotides agree with TRBD2. With V trimmed by 3 bases and J by 0 bases, 2 bases remained unmatched. CDR1 is SGDLS, CDR2 YYNGEE, per germline. This CDR3 has 15 amino acids. DNA of the CDR3: TGTGCCAGCAGCGGGAGCGGGAGCTCCTACAATGAGCAGTTCTTC. Residues: CASSGSGSSYNEQFF.

This chain connects TRBV27 to TRBJ1-6, with 12 bases that match TRBD1. The trim removed 2 bases at V and 7 bases at J, leaving 0 bases unmatched. The V gene's germline CDR1 is MNHEY and CDR2 SMNVEV (reference sequence). CDR3 length equals 15 residues. CDR3 sequence: CASSLGTGGNSPLHF. DNA of the CDR3: TGTGCCAGCAGTTTAGGGACAGGGGGCAATTCACCCCTCCACTTT.

The rearrangement links TRBV5-1 to TRBJ1-1; TRBD1 matches at 7 bases. Trimming took 1 base from V and 4 from J; bases not matched to a gene: 4. The germline CDR1 and CDR2 sequences are SGHRS and YFSETQ. The CDR3 extends over 14 amino acids. The DNA of the CDR3 is TGCGCCAGCAGCTTGCGTCAGGGGGGCACTGAAGCTTTCTTT. The encoded protein is CASSLRQGGTEAFF.